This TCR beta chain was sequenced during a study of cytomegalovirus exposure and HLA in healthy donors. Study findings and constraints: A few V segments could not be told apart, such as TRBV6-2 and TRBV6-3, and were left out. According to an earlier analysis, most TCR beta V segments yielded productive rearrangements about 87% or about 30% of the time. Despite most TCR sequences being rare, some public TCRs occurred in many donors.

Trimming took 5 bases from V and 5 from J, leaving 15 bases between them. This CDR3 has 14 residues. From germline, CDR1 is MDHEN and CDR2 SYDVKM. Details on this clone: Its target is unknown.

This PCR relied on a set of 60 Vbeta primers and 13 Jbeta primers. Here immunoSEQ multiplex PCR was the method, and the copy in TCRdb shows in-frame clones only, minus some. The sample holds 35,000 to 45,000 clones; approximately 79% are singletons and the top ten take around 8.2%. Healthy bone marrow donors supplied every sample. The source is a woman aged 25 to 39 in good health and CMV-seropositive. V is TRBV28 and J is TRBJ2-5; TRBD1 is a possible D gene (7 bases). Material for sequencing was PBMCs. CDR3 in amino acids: CASSLSQGRETQYF. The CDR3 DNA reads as TGTGCCAGCAGTCTATCACAGGGGAGGGAGACCCAGTACTTC.